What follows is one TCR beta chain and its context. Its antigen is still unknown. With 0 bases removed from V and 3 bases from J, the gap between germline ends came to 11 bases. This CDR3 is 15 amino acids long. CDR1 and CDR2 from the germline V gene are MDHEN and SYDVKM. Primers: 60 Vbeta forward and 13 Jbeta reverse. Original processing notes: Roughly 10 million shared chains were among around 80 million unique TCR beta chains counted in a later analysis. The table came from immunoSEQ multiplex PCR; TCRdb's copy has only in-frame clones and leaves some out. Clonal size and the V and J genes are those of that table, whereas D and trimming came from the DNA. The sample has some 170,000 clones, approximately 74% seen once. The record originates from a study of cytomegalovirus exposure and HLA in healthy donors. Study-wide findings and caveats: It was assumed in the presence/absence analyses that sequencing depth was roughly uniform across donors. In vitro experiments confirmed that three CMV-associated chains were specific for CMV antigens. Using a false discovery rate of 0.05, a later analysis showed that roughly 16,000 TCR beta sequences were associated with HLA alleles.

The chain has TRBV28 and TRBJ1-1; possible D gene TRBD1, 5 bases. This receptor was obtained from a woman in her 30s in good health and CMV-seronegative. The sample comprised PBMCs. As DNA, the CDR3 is TGTGCCAGCAGTTTATGGCAGGGCCGGGACACTGAAGCTTTCTTT. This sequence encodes CASSLWQGRDTEAFF.